The T cell receptor (beta chain) described here comes from a study of Graves' ophthalmopathy and Graves' hyperthyroidism. In the study overall: Peripheral blood sampling preceded any treatment and occurred at initial diagnosis. Notes on the study in general: The 13-signature model separated ophthalmopathy from stable hyperthyroidism at 85% to 90% sensitivity and around 80% specificity.

Researchers took RNA transcripts and amplified TCR beta CDR3 regions from them. The authors performed first-round RT-PCR with HTBI primers and then a second-round multiplex PCR. TCRdb processed the multiplex PCR reads anew with MiXCR; each CDR3 protein has one entry. The table has around 400,000 distinct CDR3 sequences, 15% to 20% seen once; the top ten hold around 1.6%. This clonotype came up many times. What it binds is unknown. With 4 bases removed from V and 1 base from J, the gap between germline ends came to 4 bases. This CDR3 is 12 amino acids long. The germline CDR1 and CDR2 sequences are WNHNN and SYGVQD (reference sequence). Orbital computed tomography and thyroid ultrasound, along with TRAb, serum thyroxine and clinical symptoms, underpinned diagnosis.

This chain links TRBV10-1 with TRBJ1-1; D is unresolved. The sequence was collected from a woman under 30 with Graves' ophthalmopathy. Sequenced sample: peripheral blood. DNA of the CDR3: TGCGCCAGCAGTGGGAGGAACACTGAAGCTTTCTTT. Amino acids: CASSGRNTEAFF.